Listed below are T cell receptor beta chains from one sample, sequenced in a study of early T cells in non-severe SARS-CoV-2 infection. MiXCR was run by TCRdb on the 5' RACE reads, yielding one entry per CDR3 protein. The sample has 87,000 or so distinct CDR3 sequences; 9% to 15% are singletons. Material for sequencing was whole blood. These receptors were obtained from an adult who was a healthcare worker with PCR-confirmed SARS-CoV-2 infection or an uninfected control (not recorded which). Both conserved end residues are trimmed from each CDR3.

cdr3_aa: ASSPQRGSGELF
j_call: TRBJ2-2
v_call: TRBV6-5

cdr3_aa: ASSPLAGGADTQY
j_call: TRBJ2-3
v_call: TRBV11-1

cdr3_aa: ASSAGSGTRTNEKLF
j_call: TRBJ1-4
v_call: TRBV19

cdr3_aa: SVGQPLGTQY
j_call: TRBJ2-5
v_call: TRBV29-1

cdr3_aa: ASSLGAGDTGELF
j_call: TRBJ2-2
v_call: TRBV7-2

cdr3_aa: ASSEDNGYT
j_call: TRBJ1-2
v_call: TRBV6-1

cdr3_aa: ASTHRGESYEQY
j_call: TRBJ2-7
v_call: TRBV12-3/TRBV12-4

cdr3_aa: ASSPKGGGEQF
j_call: TRBJ2-1
v_call: TRBV7-3

cdr3_aa: ASSYDQLDIQY
j_call: TRBJ2-4
v_call: TRBV6-6

cdr3_aa: ASSSTRTDTQY
j_call: TRBJ2-3
v_call: TRBV7-3

cdr3_aa: ASSVFSRGLNTEAF
j_call: TRBJ1-1
v_call: TRBV9

cdr3_aa: ASGSGGYT
j_call: TRBJ1-2
v_call: TRBV19

cdr3_aa: ASSSGDSFLNIQY
j_call: TRBJ2-4
v_call: TRBV7-2

cdr3_aa: ASRREHGELF
j_call: TRBJ2-2
v_call: TRBV4-1

cdr3_aa: AISGGSGTEAF
j_call: TRBJ1-1
v_call: TRBV10-3

cdr3_aa: ASSQQGANYGYT
j_call: TRBJ1-2
v_call: TRBV6-2/TRBV6-3

cdr3_aa: AINNRGPADTEAF
j_call: TRBJ1-1
v_call: TRBV10-3

cdr3_aa: ASSYLGTAEEKLF
j_call: TRBJ1-4
v_call: TRBV6-6

cdr3_aa: SFGGEGTQY
j_call: TRBJ2-5
v_call: TRBV29-1

cdr3_aa: ASRYQGAGQPQH
j_call: TRBJ1-5
v_call: TRBV19

cdr3_aa: SAPTSAQETQY
j_call: TRBJ2-5
v_call: TRBV20-1

cdr3_aa: SASLDTQY
j_call: TRBJ2-3
v_call: TRBV20-1

cdr3_aa: ASSSSGAEDTQY
j_call: TRBJ2-3
v_call: TRBV5-6

cdr3_aa: ASSSKNSGTHNEQF
j_call: TRBJ2-1
v_call: TRBV11-1